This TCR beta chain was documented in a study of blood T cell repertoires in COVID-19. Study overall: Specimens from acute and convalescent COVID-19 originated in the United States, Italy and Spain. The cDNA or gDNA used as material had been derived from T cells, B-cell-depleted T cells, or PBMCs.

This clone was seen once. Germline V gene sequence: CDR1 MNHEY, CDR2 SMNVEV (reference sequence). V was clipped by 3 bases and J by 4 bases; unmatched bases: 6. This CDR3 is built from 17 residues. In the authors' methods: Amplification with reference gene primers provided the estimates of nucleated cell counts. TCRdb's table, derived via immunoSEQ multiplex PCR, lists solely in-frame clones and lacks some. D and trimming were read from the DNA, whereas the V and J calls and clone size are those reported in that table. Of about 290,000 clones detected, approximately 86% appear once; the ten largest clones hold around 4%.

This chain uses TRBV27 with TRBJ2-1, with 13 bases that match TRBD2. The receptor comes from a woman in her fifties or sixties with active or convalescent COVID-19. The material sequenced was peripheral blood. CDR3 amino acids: CASSFFGTSGEYNEQFF. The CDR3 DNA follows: TGTGCCAGCAGTTTTTTCGGGACTAGCGGGGAGTACAATGAGCAGTTCTTC.